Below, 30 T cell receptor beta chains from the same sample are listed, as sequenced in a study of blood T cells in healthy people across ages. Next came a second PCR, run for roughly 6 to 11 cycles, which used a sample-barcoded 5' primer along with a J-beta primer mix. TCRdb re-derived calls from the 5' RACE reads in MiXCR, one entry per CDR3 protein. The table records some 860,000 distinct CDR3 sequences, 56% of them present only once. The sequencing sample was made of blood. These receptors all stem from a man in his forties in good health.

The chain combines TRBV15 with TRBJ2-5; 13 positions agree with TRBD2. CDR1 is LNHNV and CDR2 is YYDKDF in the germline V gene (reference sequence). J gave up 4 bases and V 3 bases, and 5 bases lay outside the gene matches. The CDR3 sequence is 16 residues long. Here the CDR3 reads CATSSGLAGAGETQYF. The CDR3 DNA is TGTGCCACCAGCAGCGGACTAGCGGGAGCGGGAGAGACCCAGTACTTC.

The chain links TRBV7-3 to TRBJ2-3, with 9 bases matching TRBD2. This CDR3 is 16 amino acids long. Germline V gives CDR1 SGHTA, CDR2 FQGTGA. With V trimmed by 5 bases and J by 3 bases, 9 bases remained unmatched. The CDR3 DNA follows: TGTGCCAGCAGCCCAAGGGCGGGGGGGCAGACAGATACGCAGTATTTT. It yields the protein CASSPRAGGQTDTQYF.

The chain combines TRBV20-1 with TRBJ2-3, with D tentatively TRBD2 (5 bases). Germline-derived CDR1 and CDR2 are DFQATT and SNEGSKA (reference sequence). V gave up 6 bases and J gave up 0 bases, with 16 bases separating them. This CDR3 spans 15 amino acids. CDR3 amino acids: CSARPGLTSTDTQYF. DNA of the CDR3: TGCAGTGCAAGACCTGGACTTACTAGCACAGATACGCAGTATTTT.

The CDR3 region has the DNA TGCAGTGCTAGGGGAGGGGACATGAGGTCACTACTGGGGGATACGCAGTATTTT. It translates to CSARGGDMRSLLGDTQYF. The chain recombines TRBV20-1 with TRBJ2-3; tentative D call: TRBD2 (7 bases). The V end was cut by 3 bases, the J end by 6 bases, with 28 bases between. This CDR3 region has 18 residues. The germline gives CDR1 DFQATT, CDR2 SNEGSKA (reference sequence).

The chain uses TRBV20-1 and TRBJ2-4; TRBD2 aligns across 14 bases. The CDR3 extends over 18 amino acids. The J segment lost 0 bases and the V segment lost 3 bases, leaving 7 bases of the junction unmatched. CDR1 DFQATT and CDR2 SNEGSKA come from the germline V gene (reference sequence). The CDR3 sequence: CSARMGLAGAIAKNIQYF. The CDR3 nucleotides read TGCAGTGCTAGGATGGGACTAGCGGGGGCAATAGCCAAAAACATTCAGTACTTC.

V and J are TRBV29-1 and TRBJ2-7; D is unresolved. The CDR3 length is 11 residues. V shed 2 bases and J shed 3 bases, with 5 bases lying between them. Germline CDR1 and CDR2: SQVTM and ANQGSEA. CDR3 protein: CSVEWSYEQYF. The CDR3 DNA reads TGCAGCGTTGAATGGAGCTACGAGCAGTACTTC.

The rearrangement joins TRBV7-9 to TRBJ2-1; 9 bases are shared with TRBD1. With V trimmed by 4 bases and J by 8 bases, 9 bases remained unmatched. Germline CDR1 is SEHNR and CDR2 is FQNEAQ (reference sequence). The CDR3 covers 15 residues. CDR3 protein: CASSSRQGGIYEQFF. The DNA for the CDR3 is TGTGCCAGCAGCTCAAGACAGGGGGGGATCTATGAGCAGTTCTTC.

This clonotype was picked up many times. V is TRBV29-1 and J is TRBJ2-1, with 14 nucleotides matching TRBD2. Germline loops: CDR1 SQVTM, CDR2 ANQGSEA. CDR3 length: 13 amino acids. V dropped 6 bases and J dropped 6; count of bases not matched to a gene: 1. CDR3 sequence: CSVGTSGSNEQFF. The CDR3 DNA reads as TGCAGCGTCGGGACTAGCGGGAGCAATGAGCAGTTCTTC.

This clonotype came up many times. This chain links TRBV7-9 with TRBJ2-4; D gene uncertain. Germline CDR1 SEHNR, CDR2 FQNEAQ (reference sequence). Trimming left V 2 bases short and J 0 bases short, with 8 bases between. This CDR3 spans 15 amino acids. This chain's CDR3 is CASSLSEAAKNIQYF. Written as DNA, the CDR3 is TGTGCCAGCAGCTTAAGCGAGGCAGCCAAAAACATTCAGTACTTC.

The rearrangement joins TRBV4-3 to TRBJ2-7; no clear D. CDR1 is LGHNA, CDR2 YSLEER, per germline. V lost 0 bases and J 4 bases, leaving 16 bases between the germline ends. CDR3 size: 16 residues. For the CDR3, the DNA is TGCGCCAGCAGCCAAGATACGGCGGACCTCCCTTACGAGCAGTACTTC. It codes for CASSQDTADLPYEQYF.

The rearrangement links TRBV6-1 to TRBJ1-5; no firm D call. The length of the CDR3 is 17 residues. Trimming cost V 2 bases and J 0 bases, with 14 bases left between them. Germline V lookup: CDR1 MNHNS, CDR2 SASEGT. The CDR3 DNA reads TGTGCCAGCAGTGAATTGATGGCCTCGGATAGCAATCAGCCCCAGCATTTT. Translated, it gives CASSELMASDSNQPQHF.

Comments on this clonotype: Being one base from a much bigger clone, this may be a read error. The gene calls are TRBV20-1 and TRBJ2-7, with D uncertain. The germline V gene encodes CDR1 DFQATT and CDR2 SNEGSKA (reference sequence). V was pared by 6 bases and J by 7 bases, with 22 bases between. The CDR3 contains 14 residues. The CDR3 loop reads CSALRGSSYNEQYF. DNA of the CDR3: TGCAGTGCCCTTCGAGGAAGCTCCTACAATGAGCAGTACTTC.

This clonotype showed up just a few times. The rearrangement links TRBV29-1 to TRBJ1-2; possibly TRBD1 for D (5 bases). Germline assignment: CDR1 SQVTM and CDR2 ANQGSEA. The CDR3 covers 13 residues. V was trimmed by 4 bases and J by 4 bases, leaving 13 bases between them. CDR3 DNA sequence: TGCAGCGTTGTAGGGGCCACCGGCTATGGCTACACCTTC. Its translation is CSVVGATGYGYTF.

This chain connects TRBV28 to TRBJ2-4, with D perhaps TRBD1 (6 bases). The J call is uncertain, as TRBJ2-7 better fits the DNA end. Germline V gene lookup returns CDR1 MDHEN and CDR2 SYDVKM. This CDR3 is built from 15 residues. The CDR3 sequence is CASSLGRGATYEQYF. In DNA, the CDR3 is TGTGCCAGCAGTTTAGGCAGGGGCGCTACCTACGAGCAGTACTTC.

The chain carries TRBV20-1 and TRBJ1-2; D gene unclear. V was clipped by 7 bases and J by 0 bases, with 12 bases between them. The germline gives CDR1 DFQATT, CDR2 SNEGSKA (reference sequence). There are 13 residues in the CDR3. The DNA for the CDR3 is TGCAGTGTTCGTCCAGGTGCTAACTATGGCTACACCTTC. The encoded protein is CSVRPGANYGYTF.

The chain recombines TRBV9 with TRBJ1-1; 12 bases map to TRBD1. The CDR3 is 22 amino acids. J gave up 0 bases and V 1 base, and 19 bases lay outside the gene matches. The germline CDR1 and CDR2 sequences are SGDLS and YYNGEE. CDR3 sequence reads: CASSVTLENVGTGGLLNTEAFF. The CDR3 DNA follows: TGTGCCAGCAGCGTAACACTTGAAAACGTCGGGACAGGGGGCCTACTGAACACTGAAGCTTTCTTT.

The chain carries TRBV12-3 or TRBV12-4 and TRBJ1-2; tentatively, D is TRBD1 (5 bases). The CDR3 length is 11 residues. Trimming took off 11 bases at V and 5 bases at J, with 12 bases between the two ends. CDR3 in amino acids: CAASRGYGYTF. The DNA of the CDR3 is TGTGCCGCTAGCCGGGGGTATGGCTACACCTTC.

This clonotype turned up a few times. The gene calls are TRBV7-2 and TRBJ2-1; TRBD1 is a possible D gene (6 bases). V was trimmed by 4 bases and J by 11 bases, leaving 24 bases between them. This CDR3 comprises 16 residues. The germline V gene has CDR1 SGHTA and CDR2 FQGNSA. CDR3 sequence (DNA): TGTGCCAGCAGCTCCTCCGGTGTTACAGGGTTGGGACAGCAGTTCTTC. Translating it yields CASSSSGVTGLGQQFF.

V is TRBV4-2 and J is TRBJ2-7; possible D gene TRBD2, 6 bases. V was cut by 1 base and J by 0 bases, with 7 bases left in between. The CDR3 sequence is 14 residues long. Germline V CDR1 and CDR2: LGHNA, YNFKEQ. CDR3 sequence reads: CASSQGDSSYEQYF. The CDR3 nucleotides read TGTGCCAGCAGCCAAGGGGACTCCTCCTACGAGCAGTACTTC.

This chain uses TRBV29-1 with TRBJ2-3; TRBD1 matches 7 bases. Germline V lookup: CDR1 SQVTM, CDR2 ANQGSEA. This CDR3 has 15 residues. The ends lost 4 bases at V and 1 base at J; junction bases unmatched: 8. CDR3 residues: CSVGTGQGGTDTQYF. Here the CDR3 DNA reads TGCAGCGTTGGGACTGGGCAGGGGGGCACAGATACGCAGTATTTT.

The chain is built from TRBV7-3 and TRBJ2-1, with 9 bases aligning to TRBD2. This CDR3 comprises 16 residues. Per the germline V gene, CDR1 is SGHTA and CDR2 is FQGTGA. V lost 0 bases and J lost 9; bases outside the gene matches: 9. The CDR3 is CASSLTSAGGLIEQFF. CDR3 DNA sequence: TGTGCCAGCAGCTTAACATCGGCGGGAGGGTTGATTGAGCAGTTCTTC. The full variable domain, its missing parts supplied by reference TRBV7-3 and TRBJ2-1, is GAGVSQTPSNKVTEKGKYVELRCDPISGHTALYWYRQSLGQGPEFLIYFQGTGAADDSGLPNDRFFAVRPEGSVSTLKIQRTERGDSAVYLCASSLTSAGGLIEQFFGPGTRLTVL.

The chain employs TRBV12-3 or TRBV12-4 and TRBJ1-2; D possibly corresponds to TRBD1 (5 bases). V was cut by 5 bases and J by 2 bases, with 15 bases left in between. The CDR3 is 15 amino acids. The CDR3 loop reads CASSPAIWGNYGYTF. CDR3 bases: TGTGCCAGCAGTCCGGCCATTTGGGGGAACTATGGCTACACCTTC.

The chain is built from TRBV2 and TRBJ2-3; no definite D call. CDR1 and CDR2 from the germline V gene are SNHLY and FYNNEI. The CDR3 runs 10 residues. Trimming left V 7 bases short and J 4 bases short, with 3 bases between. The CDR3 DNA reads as TGTGCCAGCACACCAGATACGCAGTATTTT. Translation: CASTPDTQYF.

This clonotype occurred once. CDR3 DNA: TGTGCCAGCAGTCTAAGTGGAGGGTTTGAAGCTTTCTTT. Its translation: CASSLSGGFEAFF. The chain recombines TRBV6-1 with TRBJ1-1; D is unresolved. The CDR3 extends over 13 amino acids. Germline assignment: CDR1 MNHNS and CDR2 SASEGT. V was shortened by 5 bases and J by 7 bases, with 14 bases between the two germline ends.

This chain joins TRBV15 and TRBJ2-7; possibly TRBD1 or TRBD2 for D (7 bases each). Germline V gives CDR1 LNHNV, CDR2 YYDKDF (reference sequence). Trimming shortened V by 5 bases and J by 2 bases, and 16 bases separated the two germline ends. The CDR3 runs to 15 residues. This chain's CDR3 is CATSGSQGGAYEQYF. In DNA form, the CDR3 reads TGTGCCACCAGCGGTTCTCAGGGGGGGGCCTACGAGCAGTACTTC.

The CDR3 here is CSALGQAIDIQYF. In nucleotides, the CDR3 is TGCAGTGCTCTGGGACAAGCTATAGACATTCAGTACTTC. The chain is built from TRBV20-1 and TRBJ2-4; TRBD1 might be the D (6 bases). V was shortened by 5 bases and J by 8 bases, with 16 bases between the two germline ends. There are 13 residues in the CDR3. From germline, CDR1 is DFQATT and CDR2 SNEGSKA (reference sequence).

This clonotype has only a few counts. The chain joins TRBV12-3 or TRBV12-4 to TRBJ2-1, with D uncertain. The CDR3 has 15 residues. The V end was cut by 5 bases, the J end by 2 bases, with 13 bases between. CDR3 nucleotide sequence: TGTGCCAGCAGTCTTCGGCCTCCCCCCTACAATGAGCAGTTCTTC. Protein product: CASSLRPPPYNEQFF.

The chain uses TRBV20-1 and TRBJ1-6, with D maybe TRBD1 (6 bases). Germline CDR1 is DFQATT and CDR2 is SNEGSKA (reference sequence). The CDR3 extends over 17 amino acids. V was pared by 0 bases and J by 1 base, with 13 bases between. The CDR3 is CSARDSAGVSYNSPLHF. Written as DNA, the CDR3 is TGCAGTGCTAGAGATTCGGCAGGGGTGTCCTATAATTCACCCCTCCACTTT.

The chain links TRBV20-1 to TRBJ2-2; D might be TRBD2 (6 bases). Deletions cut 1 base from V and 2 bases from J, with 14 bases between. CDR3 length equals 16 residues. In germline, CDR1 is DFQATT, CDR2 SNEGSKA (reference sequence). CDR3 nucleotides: TGCAGTGCTAGAGGCGTGGAGGGGCGAAACACCGGGGAGCTGTTTTTT. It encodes CSARGVEGRNTGELFF.

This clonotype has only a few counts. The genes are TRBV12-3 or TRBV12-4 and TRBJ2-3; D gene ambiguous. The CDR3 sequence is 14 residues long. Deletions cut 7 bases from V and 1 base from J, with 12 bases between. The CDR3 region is CASTIERGTDTQYF. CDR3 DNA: TGTGCCAGCACGATTGAGCGAGGCACAGATACGCAGTATTTT.